This record concerns one T cell receptor beta chain sequence. The antigen is not known. Trimming removed 1 base from V and 0 bases from J, with 10 bases in between. The CDR3 is made up of 17 amino acids. The germline V gene encodes CDR1 SGHAT and CDR2 FQNNGV. Only Caucasian adults living in Nashville, Tennessee served as donors. This sample was included in a study of shared clonotypes between healthy human individuals. Measured with immunoSEQ multiplex PCR; TCRdb has only the in-frame clones, and not every one. The profile shows 2 million to 2.5 million clones, around 95% of them singletons. Study outcomes and limitations: Blood was the sole source, and tissue repertoires probably differ. Generation probabilities of non-shared clonotypes were lower (relative to those shared by all four donors).

This TCR derives from a man younger than 30 in good health. The specimen was naive CD4+ T cells sorted from blood. Noted subset: CD45RA+ positively selected. This chain links TRBV11-2 with TRBJ2-6; D unresolved. DNA for the CDR3: TGTGCCAGCAGCTTAGGATCGGGTTACTCTGGGGCCAACGTCCTGACTTTC. Protein product: CASSLGSGYSGANVLTF. Complete variable domain (other parts from reference TRBV11-2 and TRBJ2-6): EAGVAQSPRYKIIEKRQSVAFWCNPISGHATLYWYQQILGQGPKLLIQFQNNGVVDDSQLPKDRFSAERLKGVDSTLKIQPAKLEDSAVYLCASSLGSGYSGANVLTFGAGSRLTVL.